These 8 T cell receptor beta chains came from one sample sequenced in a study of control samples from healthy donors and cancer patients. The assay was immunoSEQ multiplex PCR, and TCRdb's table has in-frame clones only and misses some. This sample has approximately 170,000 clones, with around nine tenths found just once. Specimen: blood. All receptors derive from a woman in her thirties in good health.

In nucleotides, the CDR3 is TGCAGCGTTTCGTTGGATTTAGAGGGGGGCTACACCTTC. Translated, it gives CSVSLDLEGGYTF. J is TRBJ1-2 and V is TRBV29-1; possibly TRBD1 for D (5 bases). This CDR3 region has 13 residues. Germline CDR1 reads SQVTM; CDR2 reads ANQGSEA. V was clipped by 5 bases and J by 8 bases, with 18 bases between them.

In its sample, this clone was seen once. The CDR3 sequence is CASSLGQSSGNTIYF. Here the CDR3 DNA reads TGTGCCAGCAGCTTGGGACAGAGCTCTGGAAACACCATATATTTT. V is TRBV11-2 and J is TRBJ1-3; 7 nucleotides line up with TRBD1. V was clipped by 3 bases and J by 0 bases; unmatched bases: 2. The CDR3 is 15 residues long. Germline lookup yields CDR1 SGHAT and CDR2 FQNNGV.

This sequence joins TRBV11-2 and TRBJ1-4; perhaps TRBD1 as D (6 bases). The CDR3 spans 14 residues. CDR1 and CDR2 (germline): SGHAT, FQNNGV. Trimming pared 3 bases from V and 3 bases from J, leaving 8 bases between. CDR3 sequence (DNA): TGTGCCAGCAGCTTCAGGGGATCTAATGAAAAACTGTTTTTT. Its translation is CASSFRGSNEKLFF. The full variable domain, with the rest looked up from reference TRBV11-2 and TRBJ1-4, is EAGVAQSPRYKIIEKRQSVAFWCNPISGHATLYWYQQILGQGPKLLIQFQNNGVVDDSQLPKDRFSAERLKGVDSTLKIQPAKLEDSAVYLCASSFRGSNEKLFFGSGTQLSVL.

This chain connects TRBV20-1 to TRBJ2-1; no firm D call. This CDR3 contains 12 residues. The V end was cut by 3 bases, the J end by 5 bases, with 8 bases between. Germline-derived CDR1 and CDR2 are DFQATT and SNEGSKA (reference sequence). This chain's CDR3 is CSASSADNEQFF. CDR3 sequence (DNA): TGCAGTGCTAGTAGTGCAGACAATGAGCAGTTCTTC.

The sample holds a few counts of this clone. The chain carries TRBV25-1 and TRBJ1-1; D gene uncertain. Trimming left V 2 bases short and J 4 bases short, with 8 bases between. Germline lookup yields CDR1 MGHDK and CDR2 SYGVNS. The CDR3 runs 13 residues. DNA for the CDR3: TGTGCCAGCAGTGAAGGAGGCGGCACTGAAGCTTTCTTT. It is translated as CASSEGGGTEAFF.

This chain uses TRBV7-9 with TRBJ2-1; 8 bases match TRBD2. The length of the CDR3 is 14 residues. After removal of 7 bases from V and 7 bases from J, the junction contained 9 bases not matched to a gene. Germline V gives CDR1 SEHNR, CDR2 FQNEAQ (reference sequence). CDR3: CASTPAGVGNEQFF. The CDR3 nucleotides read TGTGCCAGCACCCCAGCGGGAGTGGGGAATGAGCAGTTCTTC.

CDR3 bases: TGTGCCAGCAGCTTAGAAGGCAGGGCTATTGGGAGGTACCAAGAGACCCAGTACTTC. It specifies CASSLEGRAIGRYQETQYF. The chain carries TRBV7-6 and TRBJ2-5; weak D call: TRBD2 (6 bases). CDR1 is SGHVS, CDR2 FNYEAQ, per germline. The CDR3 sequence is 19 residues long. V lost 1 base and J lost 0, with 21 bases in between.

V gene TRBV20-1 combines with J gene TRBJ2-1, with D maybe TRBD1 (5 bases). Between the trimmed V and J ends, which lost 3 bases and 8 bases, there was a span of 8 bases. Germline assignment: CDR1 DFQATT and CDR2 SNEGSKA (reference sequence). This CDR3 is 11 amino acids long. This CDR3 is CSARGLDEQFF. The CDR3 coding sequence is TGCAGTGCTAGGGGGCTCGATGAGCAGTTCTTC.